The TCR beta chain described here comes from a study of shared clonotypes between healthy human individuals. Overall study findings and caveats: Researchers sampled blood only, noting tissue repertoires likely differ.

The method was immunoSEQ multiplex PCR; TCRdb's version includes in-frame clones alone and lacks a portion of them. The table shows more than 2 million clones, with just under 95% occurring only once. Germline V gene lookup returns CDR1 SGHRS and CDR2 YFSETQ. There are 14 residues in the CDR3. V lost 2 bases to trimming and J lost 7 bases, with 10 bases between them. Turning to this clone: Its antigen is as yet unknown.

Only CD45RO-negative cells positively selected for CCR7 counted as naive CD8 cells, so terminally differentiated effector memory CD45RA+ cells were excluded. Sample: naive CD8+ T cells sorted from blood. This TCR came from a man younger than 35 in good health. This chain uses TRBV5-1 with TRBJ1-6; no reliable D call. The CDR3 DNA sequence: TGCGCCAGCAGCTTAACGGACGGGAATTCACCCCTCCACTTT. This codes for CASSLTDGNSPLHF.